The next 15 T cell receptor beta chains were all read from a single sample in a study of technical replicates of blood from a few donors. Assay: immunoSEQ multiplex PCR; the TCRdb copy retains only in-frame clones and omits some. The table records some 81,000 clones, about 91% of them present only once. What was sequenced was T cells isolated from PBMCs. Receptor source: a human donor in good health.

The rearrangement links TRBV5-6 to TRBJ2-7; D gene ambiguous. Trimming left V 3 bases short and J 3 bases short, with 4 bases between. The length of the CDR3 is 11 residues. The germline gives CDR1 SGHDT, CDR2 YYEEEE. The DNA for the CDR3 is TGTGCCAGCAGCTCAGGCTACGAGCAGTACTTC. As protein: CASSSGYEQYF.

The V gene is TRBV2, the J gene TRBJ1-2; D possibly corresponds to TRBD1 (6 bases). Trimming took 4 bases from V and 7 from J, leaving 10 bases between them. Germline-derived CDR1 and CDR2 are SNHLY and FYNNEI. CDR3 length: 12 residues. DNA of the CDR3: TGTGCCAGCAGTGTAGGGGGAAGTGGCTACACCTTC. It codes for CASSVGGSGYTF.

The rearrangement links TRBV19 to TRBJ1-2, with 7 bases identical to TRBD1. This CDR3 is built from 13 residues. Germline V gene sequence: CDR1 LNHDA, CDR2 SQIVND (reference sequence). V lost 7 bases and J lost 3; bases outside the gene matches: 5. Here the CDR3 reads CASTPTGHYGYTF. As DNA, the CDR3 is TGTGCCAGTACCCCGACAGGGCACTATGGCTACACCTTC.

The chain employs TRBV13 and TRBJ2-7; D may be TRBD2 (6 bases). V dropped 6 bases and J dropped 5 bases, with 20 bases sitting between them. CDR3 size: 15 residues. Germline loops: CDR1 PRHDT, CDR2 FYEKMQ (reference sequence). As DNA, the CDR3 is TGTGCCAGCAGACAAATAGCGGACCGCCTCCACGAGCAGTACTTC. Translated: CASRQIADRLHEQYF.

The chain is built from TRBV7-2 and TRBJ2-7; 10 nucleotides line up with TRBD2. CDR1 and CDR2 (germline): SGHTA, FQGNSA. V lost 2 bases and J lost 6; bases outside the gene matches: 7. CDR3 length: 15 residues. CDR3 coding DNA: TGTGCCAGCAGCTTAACCGAGCGGGGGGGGTCCGAGCAGTACTTC. It translates to CASSLTERGGSEQYF.

This clone was picked up one time. The genes are TRBV6-5 and TRBJ1-2; D perhaps matches TRBD1 (5 bases). With 5 bases removed from V and 2 bases from J, the gap between germline ends came to 9 bases. The CDR3 consists of 13 residues. The germline CDR1 and CDR2 sequences are MNHEY and SVGAGI. The CDR3 region has the DNA TGTGCCAGCAGTCCAGACAGAAACTATGGCTACACCTTC. Its protein product is CASSPDRNYGYTF.

The chain combines TRBV11-3 with TRBJ1-1, with D uncertain. Trimming pared 8 bases from V and 0 bases from J, leaving 19 bases between. The CDR3 is made up of 16 amino acids. In germline, CDR1 is SGHNT, CDR2 YENEEA. The CDR3 spells CASQPSYGDMNTEAFF. DNA of the CDR3: TGTGCCAGCCAACCTTCCTACGGGGATATGAACACTGAAGCTTTCTTT.

The chain uses TRBV14 and TRBJ2-1, with D unclear. Trimming took off 1 base at V and 1 base at J, with 8 bases between the two ends. The CDR3 is made up of 15 amino acids. Germline CDR1 and CDR2: SGHDN and FVKESK. The chain's CDR3 is CASSQGVVSYNEQFF. The CDR3 DNA is TGTGCCAGCAGCCAAGGAGTGGTGTCCTACAATGAGCAGTTCTTC.

Comment on this clone: A read error may produce the germline difference seen at one junction end. The chain carries TRBV6-5 and TRBJ2-1; D is perhaps TRBD2 (6 bases). The CDR3 covers 14 residues. The germline V gene has CDR1 MNHEY and CDR2 SVGAGI. CDR3 sequence: CATSRGSEYNEQFF. CDR3 nucleotide sequence: TGTGCCACCAGTCGGGGGAGCGAGTACAATGAGCAGTTCTTC.

The V gene is TRBV5-6, the J gene TRBJ1-3, with 7 nucleotides matching TRBD1. V shed 4 bases and J 4 bases; nucleotides not matched to a gene: 14. Germline values: CDR1 SGHDT, CDR2 YYEEEE. The CDR3 sequence is 17 residues long. The CDR3 bases are TGTGCCAGCAGCCCGACAGGGACACGACTAACAGGAAACACCATATATTTT. Translated, it gives CASSPTGTRLTGNTIYF.

The chain couples TRBV19 to TRBJ2-3; 7 bases fit TRBD2. V shed 3 bases and J 2 bases; nucleotides not matched to a gene: 5. This CDR3 is 15 amino acids long. The V gene's germline CDR1 is LNHDA and CDR2 SQIVND (reference sequence). This CDR3 is CASSIRGSFTDTQYF. The CDR3 nucleotides are TGTGCCAGTAGTATCCGCGGGAGTTTCACAGATACGCAGTATTTT. Together with reference TRBV19 and TRBJ2-3, the CDR3 gives the full variable domain: DGGITQSPKYLFRKEGQNVTLSCEQNLNHDAMYWYRQDPGQGLRLIYYSQIVNDFQKGDIAEGYSVSREKKESFPLTVTSAQKNPTAFYLCASSIRGSFTDTQYFGPGTRLTVL.

This chain uses TRBV6-6 with TRBJ1-1; D is ambiguous. V was shortened by 2 bases and J by 3 bases, with 7 bases between the two germline ends. The CDR3 has 13 amino acids. Germline V lookup: CDR1 MNHNY, CDR2 SVGAGI (reference sequence). As DNA, the CDR3 is TGTGCCAGCAGTTACGCCAGGCACACTGAAGCTTTCTTT. This sequence encodes CASSYARHTEAFF.

The rearrangement joins TRBV7-9 to TRBJ2-2; D gene uncertain. Per the germline V gene, CDR1 is SEHNR and CDR2 is FQNEAQ (reference sequence). V was cut by 1 base and J by 4 bases, with 4 bases left in between. The CDR3 length is 13 residues. The chain's CDR3 is CASSLGGTGELFF. CDR3 DNA: TGTGCCAGCAGCTTAGGCGGCACCGGGGAGCTGTTTTTT.

J is TRBJ1-6 and V is TRBV4-1; possibly TRBD1 for D (5 bases). Looked up from germline, CDR1 is MGHRA and CDR2 is YSYEKL. The CDR3 runs to 12 residues. V lost 4 bases and J 7 bases, leaving 5 bases between the germline ends. CDR3 nucleotides: TGCGCCAGCAGCCGGGGCAATTCACCCCTCCACTTT. As protein: CASSRGNSPLHF.

V usage is TRBV6-5 and J usage is TRBJ1-1; D may be TRBD1 (5 bases). Deletions cut 4 bases from V and 4 bases from J, with 10 bases between. This CDR3 is built from 13 residues. CDR1 MNHEY and CDR2 SVGAGI come from the germline V gene. The DNA of the CDR3 is TGTGCCAGCAGTTCCACGGGGGTCACTGAAGCTTTCTTT. Translation: CASSSTGVTEAFF.